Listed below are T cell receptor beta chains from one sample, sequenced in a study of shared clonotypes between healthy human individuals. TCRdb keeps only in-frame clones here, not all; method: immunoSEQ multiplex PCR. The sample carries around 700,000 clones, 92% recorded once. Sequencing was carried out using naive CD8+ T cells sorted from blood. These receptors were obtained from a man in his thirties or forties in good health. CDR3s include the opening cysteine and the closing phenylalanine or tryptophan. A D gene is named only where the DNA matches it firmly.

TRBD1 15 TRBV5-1 CASSPGTGEDYEQYF
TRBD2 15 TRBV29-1 CSALRREGAYNEQFF
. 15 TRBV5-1 CASSLESGELYGYTF
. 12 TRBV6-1 CASQLGASEQFF
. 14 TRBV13 CASSLGGSLYEQYF
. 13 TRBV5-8 CASKILPNTEAFF
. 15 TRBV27 CASSLRGAPTYEQYF
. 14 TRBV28 CASSLPGPNYEQYF
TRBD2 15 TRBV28 CASRKTSGRAYEQYF
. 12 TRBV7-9 CASSLGLNEQYF
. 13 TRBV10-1 CASSGQRADEQYF
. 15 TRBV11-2 CASSGWGKLQETQYF
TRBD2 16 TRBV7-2 CASSLWTHGGDEAQYF
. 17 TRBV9 CASSVFALSSGANVLTF
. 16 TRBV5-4 CASSLAGEPSNQPQHF
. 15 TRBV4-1 CASSQEVHTLGEQYF
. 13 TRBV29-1 CSALTPSGNTIYF
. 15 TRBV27 CASSSRTGPTYEQYF
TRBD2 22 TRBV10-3 CAISGDSLHRVGGRVGTGELFF
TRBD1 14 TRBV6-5 CASSYDEGAIEAFF
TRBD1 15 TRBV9 CASSDQGEPSYGYTF
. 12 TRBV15 CATSLDTGELFF
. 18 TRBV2 CASSRSGGWTDMNTEAFF
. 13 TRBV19 CASSIGLGYEQYF
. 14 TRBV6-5 CASMSRTIEDTQYF